Below are 15 T cell receptor beta chains sequenced from a single sample in a study of graft-versus-host responses after intestinal transplantation. Their antigens are not known. Repertoires were generated with immunoSEQ multiplex PCR, while TCRdb's copy carries only in-frame clones and drops some. The sample has fewer than 95,000 clones; just under 95% are singletons. Material: unstimulated CD8+ T cells sorted from spleen or lymph node cells, obtained before intestinal transplant. These receptors originate from a human donor who received an intestinal transplant.

J is TRBJ2-2 and V is TRBV14; TRBD1 matches at 8 bases. This CDR3 region has 15 residues. CDR1 is SGHDN, CDR2 FVKESK, per germline. With V trimmed by 3 bases and J by 6 bases, 6 bases remained unmatched. The CDR3 DNA reads TGTGCCAGCAGCCATCCTTCGACAGGGGCCGGGGAGCTGTTTTTT. Its translation is CASSHPSTGAGELFF. Complete variable domain (other parts from reference TRBV14 and TRBJ2-2): EAGVTQFPSHSVIEKGQTVTLRCDPISGHDNLYWYRRVMGKEIKFLLHFVKESKQDESGMPNNRFLAERTGGTYSTLKVQPAELEDSGVYFCASSHPSTGAGELFFGEGSRLTVL.

The chain combines TRBV9 with TRBJ2-6, with 7 bases lining up with TRBD1. Germline assignment: CDR1 SGDLS and CDR2 YYNGEE. The junction had 5 bases not matched to a gene; V was cut back by 4 bases and J by 1 base. The CDR3 length is 16 residues. The CDR3 nucleotides are TGTGCCAGCAGCCTCCCCAGGGGGTCTGGGGCCAACGTCCTGACTTTC. This sequence encodes CASSLPRGSGANVLTF.

The chain couples TRBV19 to TRBJ2-3; possible D gene TRBD1, 6 bases. The V gene lost 3 bases and the J gene lost 3 bases, with 10 bases spanning the gap. Germline CDR1 reads LNHDA; CDR2 reads SQIVND (reference sequence). The CDR3 runs to 14 residues. CDR3 DNA sequence: TGTGCCAGTAGTATCTCGGACAGAACAGATACGCAGTATTTT. As protein: CASSISDRTDTQYF. Full variable domain (missing parts from reference TRBV19 and TRBJ2-3): DGGITQSPKYLFRKEGQNVTLSCEQNLNHDAMYWYRQDPGQGLRLIYYSQIVNDFQKGDIAEGYSVSREKKESFPLTVTSAQKNPTAFYLCASSISDRTDTQYFGPGTRLTVL.

The gene calls are TRBV10-3 and TRBJ1-3; perhaps TRBD1 as D (5 bases). The CDR3 spans 18 residues. CDR1 ENHRY and CDR2 SYGVKD come from the germline V gene. The V end was cut by 6 bases, the J end by 3 bases, with 24 bases between. This CDR3 is CAISGLSLRQKDGNTIYF. The CDR3 DNA sequence: TGTGCCATCAGCGGGCTTTCCCTGAGACAGAAAGATGGAAACACCATATATTTT.

J is TRBJ1-6 and V is TRBV27; D may be TRBD1 (5 bases). Trimming cost V 2 bases and J 7 bases, with 15 bases left between them. Germline CDR1 MNHEY, CDR2 SMNVEV (reference sequence). This CDR3 spans 16 amino acids. In nucleotides, the CDR3 is TGTGCCAGCAGTTTACTACAGCCGGAGGGGAATTCACCCCTCCACTTT. It translates to CASSLLQPEGNSPLHF.

The chain employs TRBV5-1 and TRBJ2-4; 8 positions match TRBD1. CDR1 and CDR2 (germline): SGHRS, YFSETQ. This CDR3 is built from 19 residues. The ends lost 3 bases at V and 4 bases at J; junction bases unmatched: 18. Written as DNA, the CDR3 is TGCGCCAGCAGCTCCACAGGGGGTTCAAGTACCTCTCTGAAAAACATTCAGTACTTC. This codes for CASSSTGGSSTSLKNIQYF. The whole variable domain, filled in from reference TRBV5-1 and TRBJ2-4, reads KAGVTQTPRYLIKTRGQQVTLSCSPISGHRSVSWYQQTPGQGLQFLFEYFSETQRNKGNFPGRFSGRQFSNSRSEMNVSTLELGDSALYLCASSSTGGSSTSLKNIQYFGAGTRLSVL.

This clone has only one observation. The rearrangement uses TRBV28 and TRBJ1-4; D may be TRBD1 (6 bases). Per the germline V gene, CDR1 is MDHEN and CDR2 is SYDVKM. CDR3 size: 13 residues. Here the CDR3 DNA reads TGTGGGGCGTGGGGGGGCAGAGATGAAAAACTGTTTTTT. Protein product: CGAWGGRDEKLFF.

V gene TRBV6-5 combines with J gene TRBJ1-1; no definite D call. This CDR3 contains 11 residues. Germline V gene lookup returns CDR1 MNHEY and CDR2 SVGAGI. DNA of the CDR3: TGTTCCGCGGAGGGAGACACTGAAGCTTTCTTT. Translated, it gives CSAEGDTEAFF.

This clone occurred a few times. The chain links TRBV5-6 to TRBJ2-1; D may be TRBD1 (6 bases). Trimming removed 4 bases from V and 1 base from J, with 12 bases in between. Germline CDR1 SGHDT, CDR2 YYEEEE. This CDR3 region has 15 residues. In DNA, the CDR3 is TGTGCCAGCAGCGGGACACCAAATTCCTACAATGAGCAGTTCTTC. It codes for CASSGTPNSYNEQFF.

The chain joins TRBV14 to TRBJ2-1; TRBD1 might be the D (5 bases). CDR1 is SGHDN, CDR2 FVKESK, per germline. Trimming stripped 0 bases from V and 5 bases from J, with 8 bases between. CDR3 length: 14 residues. Here the CDR3 DNA reads TGTGCCAGCAGCCAAGACAGGGCTAACAATGAGCAGTTCTTC. Encoded protein: CASSQDRANNEQFF.

This rearrangement joins TRBV29-1 to TRBJ2-3; possible D gene TRBD2, 7 bases. CDR3 size: 16 residues. Trimming removed 4 bases at V and 4 bases at J, with 21 bases between. CDR1 is SQVTM, CDR2 ANQGSEA, per germline. The CDR3 sequence is CSVGGRGGLIADTQYF. The DNA of the CDR3 is TGCAGCGTTGGGGGGCGCGGGGGATTAATTGCAGATACGCAGTATTTT.

The chain combines TRBV4-1 with TRBJ1-2, with D possibly being TRBD1 (5 bases). The CDR3 runs to 16 residues. Trimming removed 0 bases at V and 5 bases at J, with 16 bases between. The germline V gene has CDR1 MGHRA and CDR2 YSYEKL. The CDR3 spells CASSQEDRSLGYGYTF. In DNA form, the CDR3 reads TGCGCCAGCAGCCAAGAAGACAGATCGTTAGGATATGGCTACACCTTC.

This chain joins TRBV5-1 and TRBJ2-7; 11 nucleotides agree with TRBD2. Germline loops: CDR1 SGHRS, CDR2 YFSETQ. V trimming: 4 bases; J trimming: 0 bases; junction bases outside the gene matches: 6. This CDR3 contains 16 residues. Here the CDR3 DNA reads TGCGCCAGCAGCGCCGAACTAGCGGGAGTCTCCTACGAGCAGTACTTC. It codes for CASSAELAGVSYEQYF.

The CDR3 DNA follows: TGTGCCAGCAGTTCCGGGACAGGGACAGATACGCAGTATTTT. It specifies CASSSGTGTDTQYF. This chain links TRBV2 with TRBJ2-3; 9 bases align to TRBD1. This CDR3 has 14 residues. V lost 5 bases and J lost 3; bases outside the gene matches: 3. CDR1 and CDR2 from the germline V gene are SNHLY and FYNNEI.

The J gene is TRBJ2-5, the V gene TRBV6-1, with no clear D. Germline CDR1 is MNHNS and CDR2 is SASEGT. The CDR3 is made up of 16 amino acids. V was trimmed by 2 bases and J by 0 bases, leaving 13 bases between them. CDR3 region: CASSELSGPDQETQYF. CDR3 DNA sequence: TGTGCCAGCAGTGAATTGTCGGGTCCAGACCAAGAGACCCAGTACTTC.